These 15 T cell receptor beta chains came from one sample sequenced in a study of graft-versus-host responses after intestinal transplantation. Their cognate antigens are unknown. Repertoires were generated with immunoSEQ multiplex PCR, while TCRdb's copy carries only in-frame clones and drops some. The table includes roughly 100,000 clones, under 95% detected once. Specimen: unstimulated CD8+ T cells sorted from spleen or lymph node cells, collected before intestinal transplant. These receptors were collected from a human donor who received an intestinal transplant.

This clone was seen only a few times. V gene TRBV10-1 combines with J gene TRBJ2-7; D is perhaps TRBD2 (6 bases). CDR1 is WNHNN and CDR2 is SYGVQD in the germline V gene (reference sequence). This CDR3 is built from 12 residues. The V and J ends lost 3 bases and 7 bases respectively, with 10 bases between them. In DNA, the CDR3 is TGCGCCAGCAGTGACCTCGCGGGGGAGCAGTACTTC. It yields the protein CASSDLAGEQYF.

This chain connects TRBV19 to TRBJ2-1, with 9 bases that match TRBD1. Germline V gene lookup returns CDR1 LNHDA and CDR2 SQIVND (reference sequence). This CDR3 spans 11 amino acids. The V segment lost 10 bases and the J segment 15 bases; nucleotides outside the gene matches: 10. The CDR3 is CATTFGTGLFF. In DNA form, the CDR3 reads TGTGCCACTACATTCGGGACAGGGTTGTTCTTC. Full variable domain (missing parts from reference TRBV19 and TRBJ2-1): DGGITQSPKYLFRKEGQNVTLSCEQNLNHDAMYWYRQDPGQGLRLIYYSQIVNDFQKGDIAEGYSVSREKKESFPLTVTSAQKNPTAFYLCATTFGTGLFFGPGTRLTVL.

The sample holds one count of this clone. The rearrangement joins TRBV5-4 to TRBJ2-1; 9 nucleotides match TRBD2. The CDR3 totals 15 residues. CDR1 is SGHNT and CDR2 is YYREEE in the germline V gene (reference sequence). After removal of 6 bases from V and 3 bases from J, the junction contained 7 bases not matched to a gene. CDR3 sequence reads: CASNASGALYNEQFF. The CDR3 DNA is TGTGCCAGCAACGCTAGCGGGGCCCTCTACAATGAGCAGTTCTTC.

This chain connects TRBV7-2 to TRBJ2-1, with D possibly being TRBD2 (5 bases). The V gene's germline CDR1 is SGHTA and CDR2 FQGNSA. The CDR3 contains 13 residues. V dropped 5 bases and J dropped 6 bases, with 11 bases sitting between them. CDR3 bases: TGTGCCAGCAGCCCGGCTAGCACCAATGAGCAGTTCTTC. Amino acid sequence: CASSPASTNEQFF.

Points on this clone: Distinct nucleotide sequences in the sample also encode this CDR3. The chain combines TRBV2 with TRBJ2-3; D is possibly TRBD2 (6 bases). Germline values: CDR1 SNHLY, CDR2 FYNNEI. Deletions cut 9 bases from V and 2 bases from J, with 15 bases between. This CDR3 is 14 amino acids long. The CDR3 spells CASIWAGNTDTQYF. The CDR3 bases are TGTGCCAGTATTTGGGCGGGAAACACAGATACGCAGTATTTT.

The chain carries TRBV6-5 and TRBJ1-5, with D perhaps matching TRBD1 (5 bases). Germline V gene sequence: CDR1 MNHEY, CDR2 SVGAGI. V dropped 2 bases and J dropped 9 bases, with 8 bases sitting between them. This CDR3 region has 12 residues. The CDR3: CASSYGGGPQHF. The CDR3 DNA reads TGTGCCAGCAGTTACGGCGGGGGGCCCCAGCATTTT.

V usage is TRBV7-2 and J usage is TRBJ2-1, with D perhaps matching TRBD1 (6 bases). Germline V gene data show CDR1 as SGHTA and CDR2 as FQGNSA. Trimming removed 5 bases from V and 6 bases from J, with 14 bases in between. CDR3 length: 14 amino acids. The CDR3 is CASSALDRPNEQFF. In DNA, the CDR3 is TGTGCCAGCAGCGCCTTGGACAGACCCAATGAGCAGTTCTTC.

This clone was observed a few times. The V and J genes are TRBV6-1 and TRBJ2-7; D ambiguous. Trimming took off 6 bases at V and 4 bases at J, with 4 bases between the two ends. CDR3 length: 10 amino acids. Germline V gives CDR1 MNHNS, CDR2 SASEGT. CDR3 in DNA: TGTGCCAGCAGGGATTACGAGCAGTACTTC. Translation: CASRDYEQYF.

This chain uses TRBV11-3 with TRBJ2-7; D remains unclear. The CDR3 runs 17 residues. The V gene's germline CDR1 is SGHNT and CDR2 YENEEA. V dropped 3 bases and J dropped 3 bases, with 21 bases sitting between them. The CDR3 loop is CASSLVHQTELGYEQYF. The CDR3 DNA is TGTGCCAGCAGCTTGGTTCATCAAACAGAGCTGGGCTACGAGCAGTACTTC. Looking up the rest from reference TRBV11-3 and TRBJ2-7 gives the full variable domain: EAGVVQSPRYKIIEKKQPVAFWCNPISGHNTLYWYLQNLGQGPELLIRYENEEAVDDSQLPKDRFSAERLKGVDSTLKIQPAELGDSAVYLCASSLVHQTELGYEQYFGPGTRLTVT.

The chain is built from TRBV4-1 and TRBJ2-1; possible D gene TRBD2, 7 bases. Germline V gene sequence: CDR1 MGHRA, CDR2 YSYEKL. Trimming stripped 4 bases from V and 7 bases from J, with 20 bases between. The CDR3 loop spans 16 amino acids. The CDR3 DNA follows: TGCGCCAGCAGCCCCCTCGGGGAGGGGGGATCGAATGAGCAGTTCTTC. Protein product: CASSPLGEGGSNEQFF.

The rearrangement uses TRBV6-1 and TRBJ2-7; 11 bases are shared with TRBD1. Trimming took 4 bases from V and 7 from J; bases not matched to a gene: 6. The CDR3 has 14 amino acids. CDR1 is MNHNS and CDR2 is SASEGT in the germline V gene. The CDR3 DNA follows: TGTGCCAGCAGTGGGACAGGGGGCGTTAGAGAGCAGTACTTC. Translating gives CASSGTGGVREQYF.

The chain combines TRBV29-1 with TRBJ2-7; D is perhaps TRBD1 (6 bases). CDR3 size: 16 residues. With 0 bases removed from V and 0 bases from J, the gap between germline ends came to 15 bases. Germline CDR1 SQVTM, CDR2 ANQGSEA. The CDR3 DNA follows: TGCAGCGTTGAAGAAAGGGATGCCAGGGGCTCCTACGAGCAGTACTTC. It encodes CSVEERDARGSYEQYF.

The gene calls are TRBV6-1 and TRBJ1-3, with D possibly being TRBD1 (5 bases). V lost 2 bases and J 7 bases, leaving 15 bases between the germline ends. The CDR3 totals 15 residues. CDR1 MNHNS and CDR2 SASEGT come from the germline V gene. This CDR3 is CASSELGSSGNTIYF. The CDR3 coding sequence is TGTGCCAGCAGTGAATTGGGCAGCTCAGGGAACACCATATATTTT.

The chain recombines TRBV4-1 with TRBJ1-1, with TRBD1 identical over 9 bases. The CDR3 loop spans 15 amino acids. J gave up 5 bases and V 3 bases, and 7 bases lay outside the gene matches. Germline V gene sequence: CDR1 MGHRA, CDR2 YSYEKL. In DNA form, the CDR3 reads TGCGCCAGCAGCCACCCGGGACAGGGAAGGACTGAAGCTTTCTTT. Protein: CASSHPGQGRTEAFF.

The chain links TRBV6-6 to TRBJ1-2; D call uncertain. Trimming shortened V by 3 bases and J by 8 bases, and 19 bases separated the two germline ends. From germline, CDR1 is MNHNY and CDR2 SVGAGI (reference sequence). CDR3 length: 15 amino acids. Here the CDR3 DNA reads TGTGCCAGCAGTTATCTTGGTGCCGGAGGGTACGGCTACACCTTC. This gives the protein CASSYLGAGGYGYTF.